These 25 T cell receptor beta chains were all obtained from the same sample, sequenced in a study of shared T cell receptors in the human thymus. Assay used: immunoSEQ multiplex PCR; TCRdb lists only in-frame clones, some missing. Of about 660,000 clones in the sample, 70% to 90% are singletons; the top ten hold around 0.0099%. The same sample was also studied in work on human thymus T cells.

Source material: thymocytes. These receptors all stem from a boy younger than two with a congenital heart defect.

The chain joins TRBV19 to TRBJ1-2; 7 bases line up with TRBD1. CDR1 and CDR2 from the germline V gene are LNHDA and SQIVND (reference sequence). This CDR3 contains 15 residues. The V gene end was trimmed by 3 bases and the J gene end by 3 bases; junction bases not matched to a gene: 7. The CDR3: CASSMEGGAYYGYTF. The CDR3 nucleotides are TGTGCCAGTAGTATGGAAGGGGGCGCCTACTATGGCTACACCTTC. The variable domain in full, completed from reference TRBV19 and TRBJ1-2, reads DGGITQSPKYLFRKEGQNVTLSCEQNLNHDAMYWYRQDPGQGLRLIYYSQIVNDFQKGDIAEGYSVSREKKESFPLTVTSAQKNPTAFYLCASSMEGGAYYGYTFGSGTRLTVV.

The chain links TRBV7-3 to TRBJ2-3; D is undetermined. The germline gives CDR1 SGHTA, CDR2 FQGTGA. The ends were cut back, 5 bases at V and 5 bases at J, with 5 bases in the middle. CDR3 length: 11 residues. The CDR3 spells CASSHGDTQYF. CDR3 DNA sequence: TGTGCCAGCAGCCACGGAGATACGCAGTATTTT.

This chain links TRBV27 with TRBJ1-3; TRBD1 is a possible D gene (6 bases). Per germline, CDR1 MNHEY and CDR2 SMNVEV (reference sequence). CDR3 length: 16 residues. Trimming cost V 5 bases and J 1 base, with 15 bases left between them. The CDR3 sequence: CASSATPGASGNTIYF. The CDR3 nucleotides are TGTGCCAGCAGTGCTACTCCAGGGGCGTCTGGAAACACCATATATTTT.

The chain carries TRBV20-1 and TRBJ1-5; D unresolved. CDR3 size: 10 residues. Between the trimmed V and J ends, which lost 2 bases and 11 bases, there was a span of 7 bases. The V gene's germline CDR1 is DFQATT and CDR2 SNEGSKA (reference sequence). The chain's CDR3 is CSARLASQHF. The CDR3 region has the DNA TGCAGTGCTAGACTCGCGTCCCAGCATTTT.

V usage is TRBV28 and J usage is TRBJ2-6; 11 bases align to TRBD2. Germline CDR1 reads MDHEN; CDR2 reads SYDVKM. The junction had 10 bases not matched to a gene; V was cut back by 6 bases and J by 0 bases. The CDR3 runs to 19 residues. The CDR3 region has the DNA TGTGCCAGCAGCCCGGGCGGGACTAGCGGCGGCTCTGGGGCCAACGTCCTGACTTTC. It is translated as CASSPGGTSGGSGANVLTF.

This chain links TRBV7-9 with TRBJ1-5; 9 nucleotides match TRBD1. Per germline, CDR1 SEHNR and CDR2 FQNEAQ (reference sequence). This CDR3 comprises 18 residues. Unmatched junction bases numbered 10, after V lost 0 bases and J lost 4 bases. DNA for the CDR3: TGTGCCAGCAGCTTAGCCCAGGACAGGGGTTGGGAAAATCAGCCCCAGCATTTT. This encodes CASSLAQDRGWENQPQHF.

The CDR3: CASSLTRDSSMTEAFF. The CDR3 nucleotides are TGTGCCAGCTCGTTAACGCGGGACTCCTCTATGACTGAAGCTTTCTTT. The V call is TRBV18, the J call TRBJ1-1; D is possibly TRBD1 (5 bases). V was shortened by 6 bases and J by 5 bases, with 22 bases between the two germline ends. Germline V gene data show CDR1 as KGHSH and CDR2 as LQKENI. This CDR3 is 16 amino acids long. The full variable domain, in which reference TRBV18 and TRBJ1-1 provide the parts outside the CDR3, is NAGVMQNPRHLVRRRGQEARLRCSPMKGHSHVYWYRQLPEEGLKFMVYLQKENIIDESGMPKERFSAEFPKEGPSILRIQQVVRGDSAAYFCASSLTRDSSMTEAFFGQGTRLTVV.

This clone was detected only a few times. The chain combines TRBV27 with TRBJ2-7, with 8 bases lining up with TRBD2. The CDR3 contains 14 residues. Germline lookup yields CDR1 MNHEY and CDR2 SMNVEV (reference sequence). The J segment lost 2 bases and the V segment lost 5 bases, leaving 5 bases of the junction unmatched. Written as DNA, the CDR3 is TGTGCCAGCAGTCCCCGGGAGGGGACCTACGAGCAGTACTTC. Its translation: CASSPREGTYEQYF.

The chain combines TRBV5-1 with TRBJ2-1; 7 nucleotides agree with TRBD1. The CDR3 runs to 15 residues. Germline assignment: CDR1 SGHRS and CDR2 YFSETQ. V lost 4 bases to trimming and J lost 4 bases; unmatched junction nucleotides: 8. The CDR3 DNA reads TGCGCCAGCAGCGAGACCGGGACAGTGTACAATGAGCAGTTCTTC. Translated, it gives CASSETGTVYNEQFF.

The chain carries TRBV6-1 and TRBJ2-7; 7 nucleotides line up with TRBD2. V trimming: 2 bases; J trimming: 3 bases; junction bases outside the gene matches: 10. Looked up from germline, CDR1 is MNHNS and CDR2 is SASEGT. This CDR3 region has 16 residues. CDR3 DNA sequence: TGTGCCAGCAGTGAAAAGGAGGCGGGAGAGGACTACGAGCAGTACTTC. Its translation: CASSEKEAGEDYEQYF.

The chain uses TRBV2 and TRBJ1-3; tentative D call: TRBD1 (6 bases). CDR1 is SNHLY and CDR2 is FYNNEI in the germline V gene. The CDR3 is 18 residues long. V lost 3 bases and J lost 4, with 22 bases in between. The CDR3 DNA reads as TGTGCCAGCAGTGAGACACCCCTAGGGGGGGTTCCAGGAAACACCATATATTTT. The encoded protein is CASSETPLGGVPGNTIYF.

The chain recombines TRBV5-1 with TRBJ2-1, with 13 bases lining up with TRBD2. This CDR3 has 18 residues. The junction had 16 bases not matched to a gene; V was cut back by 6 bases and J by 7 bases. Germline V gene sequence: CDR1 SGHRS, CDR2 YFSETQ. The CDR3 protein is CASTKPGLAGTSRNEQFF. CDR3 nucleotide sequence: TGCGCCAGCACCAAACCGGGACTAGCGGGAACTTCCAGGAATGAGCAGTTCTTC. Using reference TRBV5-1 and TRBJ2-1 for the parts outside the CDR3, the full variable domain is KAGVTQTPRYLIKTRGQQVTLSCSPISGHRSVSWYQQTPGQGLQFLFEYFSETQRNKGNFPGRFSGRQFSNSRSEMNVSTLELGDSALYLCASTKPGLAGTSRNEQFFGPGTRLTVL.

J is TRBJ2-1 and V is TRBV4-1; 7 bases line up with TRBD2. V was pared by 0 bases and J by 2 bases, with 4 bases of the junction left unmatched. Germline loops: CDR1 MGHRA, CDR2 YSYEKL. The CDR3 consists of 16 residues. The CDR3 nucleotides read TGCGCCAGCAGCCAAGACGAGACTAGCCCCTACAATGAGCAGTTCTTC. Translating gives CASSQDETSPYNEQFF.

The chain links TRBV28 to TRBJ2-2; 9 bases agree with TRBD1. V lost 7 bases, J lost 6 bases, and 6 bases stayed unmatched. Germline V gives CDR1 MDHEN, CDR2 SYDVKM. The CDR3 is 14 amino acids. CDR3 amino acids: CASNRGQVPGELFF. DNA of the CDR3: TGTGCCAGCAACAGGGGGCAGGTCCCCGGGGAGCTGTTTTTT.

The chain has TRBV4-1 and TRBJ1-2, with 7 bases that match TRBD1. The V gene end was trimmed by 1 base and the J gene end by 6 bases; junction bases not matched to a gene: 11. The V gene's germline CDR1 is MGHRA and CDR2 YSYEKL. The CDR3 has 16 amino acids. In DNA form, the CDR3 reads TGCGCCAGCAGCCAAGTTTTTACCCCCGACAGGGATGGCTACACCTTC. Encoded protein: CASSQVFTPDRDGYTF.

The V call is TRBV5-1, the J call TRBJ1-1; TRBD1 matches at 7 bases. CDR1 is SGHRS, CDR2 YFSETQ, per germline. The CDR3 length is 16 residues. J gave up 1 base and V 4 bases, and 10 bases lay outside the gene matches. CDR3 sequence (DNA): TGCGCCAGCAGCCCCCCTGGGGACAGAGAGAACACTGAAGCTTTCTTT. Amino acid sequence: CASSPPGDRENTEAFF.

The CDR3 region has the DNA TGTGCCAGCAGCCCGACGTACAGGATCCCCTACGAGCAGTACTTC. Protein: CASSPTYRIPYEQYF. The rearrangement links TRBV4-2 to TRBJ2-7; D perhaps matches TRBD1 (5 bases). Germline V gene lookup returns CDR1 LGHNA and CDR2 YNFKEQ. The CDR3 has 15 amino acids. V was clipped by 4 bases and J by 2 bases, with 15 bases between them.

The J gene is TRBJ2-2, the V gene TRBV9, with a possible D match to TRBD2 (5 bases). Trimming pared 0 bases from V and 4 bases from J, leaving 10 bases between. This CDR3 contains 15 residues. From germline, CDR1 is SGDLS and CDR2 YYNGEE. CDR3 sequence: CASSVDGKFTGELFF. The CDR3 DNA follows: TGTGCCAGCAGCGTAGACGGGAAGTTCACCGGGGAGCTGTTTTTT.

The J gene is TRBJ1-5, the V gene TRBV19; TRBD1 aligns across 7 bases. This CDR3 spans 18 amino acids. CDR1 and CDR2 (germline): LNHDA, SQIVND (reference sequence). The V segment lost 6 bases and the J segment 0 bases; nucleotides outside the gene matches: 14. CDR3 in DNA: TGTGCCAGTAGCGCCGCGGGACAGCCACCTAATAGCAATCAGCCCCAGCATTTT. Translating it yields CASSAAGQPPNSNQPQHF.

This sequence joins TRBV1 and TRBJ2-7; TRBD2 is the table's D call, not checked against the DNA. TRBV1 is designated a pseudogene. The CDR3 consists of 17 residues. The CDR3 protein is CTSSQVSPGLADYEQYF. DNA of the CDR3: TGCACCAGCAGCCAAGTATCCCCGGGACTAGCGGACTACGAGCAGTACTTC.

The chain joins TRBV9 to TRBJ2-3, with a weak D call TRBD2 (6 bases). This CDR3 is 15 amino acids long. From germline, CDR1 is SGDLS and CDR2 YYNGEE. V lost 3 bases to trimming and J lost 3 bases, with 14 bases between them. The CDR3 DNA sequence: TGTGCCAGCAGCGGGAGGGCCCTCTTGACAGATACGCAGTATTTT. This codes for CASSGRALLTDTQYF.

V is TRBV7-4 and J is TRBJ2-1; 11 positions agree with TRBD2. Germline V gene lookup returns CDR1 SGHVT and CDR2 SQSDAQ. This CDR3 is 15 amino acids long. Trimming took 3 bases from V and 4 from J; bases not matched to a gene: 2. The CDR3 nucleotides read TGTGCCAGCAGCTTGGGGACTAGCGGTTACAATGAGCAGTTCTTC. This encodes CASSLGTSGYNEQFF. The full variable domain, completed using reference TRBV7-4 and TRBJ2-1, is GAGVSQSPRYKVAKRGRDVALRCDSISGHVTLYWYRQTLGQGSEVLTYSQSDAQRDKSGRPSGRFSAERPERSVSTLKIQRTEQGDSAVYLCASSLGTSGYNEQFFGPGTRLTVL.

The chain joins TRBV2 to TRBJ1-4, with D possibly TRBD1 on 6 matching bases. Trimming stripped 6 bases from V and 4 bases from J, with 12 bases between. The germline V gene encodes CDR1 SNHLY and CDR2 FYNNEI. This CDR3 contains 14 residues. In DNA, the CDR3 is TGTGCCAGCAGAGCAGGGGTGCTTAATGAAAAACTGTTTTTT. Translating gives CASRAGVLNEKLFF. Full variable domain (outside the CDR3, taken from reference TRBV2 and TRBJ1-4): EPEVTQTPSHQVTQMGQEVILRCVPISNHLYFYWYRQILGQKVEFLVSFYNNEISEKSEIFDDQFSVERPDGSNFTLKIRSTKLEDSAMYFCASRAGVLNEKLFFGSGTQLSVL.

The rearrangement links TRBV4-2 to TRBJ2-5, with 7 bases fitting TRBD2. This CDR3 is 13 amino acids long. Trimming at V came to 4 bases and at J to 5 bases, leaving 4 bases not matched to a gene. Germline V gives CDR1 LGHNA, CDR2 YNFKEQ. CDR3 in amino acids: CASSRGGVETQYF. DNA for the CDR3: TGTGCCAGCAGCCGGGGGGGGGTGGAGACCCAGTACTTC.

The V and J genes are TRBV5-5 and TRBJ2-2; D is possibly TRBD1 (6 bases). There are 17 residues in the CDR3. The V end was cut by 4 bases, the J end by 0 bases, with 16 bases between. Per germline, CDR1 SGHKS and CDR2 YYEKEE (reference sequence). CDR3 loop: CASSQSYRVANTGELFF. CDR3 bases: TGTGCCAGCAGCCAGAGCTACAGGGTCGCGAACACCGGGGAGCTGTTTTTT.